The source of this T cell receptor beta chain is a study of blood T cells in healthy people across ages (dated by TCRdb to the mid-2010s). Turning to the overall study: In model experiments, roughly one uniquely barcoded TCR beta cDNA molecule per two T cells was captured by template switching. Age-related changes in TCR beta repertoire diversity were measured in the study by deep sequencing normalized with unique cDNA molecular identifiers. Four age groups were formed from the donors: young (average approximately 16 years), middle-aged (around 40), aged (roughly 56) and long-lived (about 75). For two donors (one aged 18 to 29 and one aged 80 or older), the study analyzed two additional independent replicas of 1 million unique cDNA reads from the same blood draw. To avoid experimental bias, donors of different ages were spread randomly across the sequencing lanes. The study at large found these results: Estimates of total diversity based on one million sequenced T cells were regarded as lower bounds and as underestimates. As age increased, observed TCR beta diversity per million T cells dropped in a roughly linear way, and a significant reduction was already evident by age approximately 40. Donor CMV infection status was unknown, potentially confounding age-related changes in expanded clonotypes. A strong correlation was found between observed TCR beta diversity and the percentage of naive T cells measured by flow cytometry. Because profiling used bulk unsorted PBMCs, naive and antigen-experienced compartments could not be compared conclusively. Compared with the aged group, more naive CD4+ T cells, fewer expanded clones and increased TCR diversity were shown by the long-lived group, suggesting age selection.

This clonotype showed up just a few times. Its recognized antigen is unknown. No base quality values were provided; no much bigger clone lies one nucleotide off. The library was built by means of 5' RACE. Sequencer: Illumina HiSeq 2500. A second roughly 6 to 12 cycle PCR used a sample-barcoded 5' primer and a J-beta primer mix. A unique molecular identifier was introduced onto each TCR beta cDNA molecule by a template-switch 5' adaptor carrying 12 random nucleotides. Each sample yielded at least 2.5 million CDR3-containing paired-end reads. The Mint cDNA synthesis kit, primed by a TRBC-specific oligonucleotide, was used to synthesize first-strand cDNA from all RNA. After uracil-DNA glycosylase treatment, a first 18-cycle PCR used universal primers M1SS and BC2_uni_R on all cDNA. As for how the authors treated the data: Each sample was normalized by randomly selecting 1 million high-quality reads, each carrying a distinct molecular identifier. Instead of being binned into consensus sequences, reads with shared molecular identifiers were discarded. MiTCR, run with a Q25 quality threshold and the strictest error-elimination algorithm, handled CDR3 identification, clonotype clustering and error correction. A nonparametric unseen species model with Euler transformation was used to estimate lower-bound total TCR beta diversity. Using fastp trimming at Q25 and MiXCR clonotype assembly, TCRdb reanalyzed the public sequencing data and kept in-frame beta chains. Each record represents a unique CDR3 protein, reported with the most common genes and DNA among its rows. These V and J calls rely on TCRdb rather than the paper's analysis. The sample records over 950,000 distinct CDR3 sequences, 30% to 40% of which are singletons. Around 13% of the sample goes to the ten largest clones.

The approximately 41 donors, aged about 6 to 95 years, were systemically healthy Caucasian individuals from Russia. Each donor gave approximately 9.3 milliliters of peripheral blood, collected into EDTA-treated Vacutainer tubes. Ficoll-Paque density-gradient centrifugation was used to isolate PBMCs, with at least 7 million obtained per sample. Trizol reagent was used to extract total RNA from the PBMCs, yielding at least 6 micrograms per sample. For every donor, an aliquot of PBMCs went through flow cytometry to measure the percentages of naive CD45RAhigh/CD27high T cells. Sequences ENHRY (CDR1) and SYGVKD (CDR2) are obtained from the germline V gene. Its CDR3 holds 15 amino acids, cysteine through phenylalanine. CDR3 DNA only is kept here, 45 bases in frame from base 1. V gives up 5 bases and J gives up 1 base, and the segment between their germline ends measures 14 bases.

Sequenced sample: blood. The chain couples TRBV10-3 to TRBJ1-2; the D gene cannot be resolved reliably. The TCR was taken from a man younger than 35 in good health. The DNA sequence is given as TGTGCCATCAGTTCCCTTCCGACTCTTAACTATGGCTACACCTTC. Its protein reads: CAISSLPTLNYGYTF.